This entry lists 15 T cell receptor beta chains sequenced from one sample in a study of T cell responses to AZD1222 COVID-19 vaccine. Produced via immunoSEQ multiplex PCR; TCRdb's table is partial and in-frame only. The table includes approximately 130,000 clones, nearly 90% detected once. The input for sequencing was peripheral blood, taken 28 days after the second AZD1222 dose. These receptors originate from an adult who received the AZD1222 COVID-19 vaccine.

J is TRBJ2-1 and V is TRBV7-2, with a possible D match to TRBD1 (6 bases). The CDR3 runs to 15 residues. V dropped 5 bases and J dropped 3 bases, with 14 bases sitting between them. Per germline, CDR1 SGHTA and CDR2 FQGNSA. The CDR3 DNA is TGTGCCAGCAGCCTAGAGGACAGCTACTACAATGAGCAGTTCTTC. Translating it yields CASSLEDSYYNEQFF.

This clone has only one observation. The rearrangement links TRBV27 to TRBJ2-1; the D gene is possibly TRBD1 (5 bases). Trimming removed 2 bases from V and 6 bases from J, with 8 bases in between. Germline V gives CDR1 MNHEY, CDR2 SMNVEV (reference sequence). The CDR3 totals 13 residues. For the CDR3, the DNA is TGTGCCAGCAGTTTACAGGGTAGCAATGAGCAGTTCTTC. This sequence encodes CASSLQGSNEQFF.

The gene calls are TRBV15 and TRBJ2-7; D uncertain. Germline-derived CDR1 and CDR2 are LNHNV and YYDKDF (reference sequence). The CDR3 length is 13 residues. Trimming pared 0 bases from V and 6 bases from J, leaving 9 bases between. Written as DNA, the CDR3 is TGTGCCACCAGCAGAGATTTAGTGGCCGAGCAGTACTTC. Amino acids: CATSRDLVAEQYF.

The chain links TRBV28 to TRBJ1-4; TRBD1 matches 8 bases. In germline, CDR1 is MDHEN, CDR2 SYDVKM. With 7 bases clipped from V and 5 bases from J, the junction kept 3 bases outside the gene matches. The CDR3 length is 13 residues. The CDR3 spells CASTRQGNEKLFF. Written as DNA, the CDR3 is TGTGCCAGCACCCGACAGGGGAATGAAAAACTGTTTTTT.

The rearrangement joins TRBV3-1 (or the pseudogene TRBV3-2) to TRBJ1-6, with D perhaps matching TRBD1 (5 bases). The ends were cut back, 0 bases at V and 10 bases at J, with 16 bases in the middle. Germline V gene sequence: CDR1 LGHDT, CDR2 YNNKEL (reference sequence). CDR3 size: 16 residues. This chain's CDR3 is CASSQDWAGKDSPLHF. CDR3 DNA: TGTGCCAGCAGCCAAGATTGGGCAGGGAAAGACTCACCCCTCCACTTT.

The V and J genes are TRBV27 and TRBJ1-1; unclear D gene. V lost 2 bases and J 5 bases, leaving 9 bases between the germline ends. Germline V lookup: CDR1 MNHEY, CDR2 SMNVEV (reference sequence). The CDR3 consists of 13 residues. DNA for the CDR3: TGTGCCAGCAGTTTAGTCCGGGGTACTGAAGCTTTCTTT. Residues: CASSLVRGTEAFF.

This rearrangement joins TRBV3-1 (or the pseudogene TRBV3-2) to TRBJ1-2, with 7 bases fitting TRBD1. With V trimmed by 4 bases and J by 4 bases, 6 bases remained unmatched. CDR1 and CDR2 from the germline V gene are LGHDT and YNNKEL (reference sequence). This CDR3 is built from 14 residues. For the CDR3, the DNA is TGTGCCAGCAGCCGCACAGGGGTTGGCTATGGCTACACCTTC. Translation gives CASSRTGVGYGYTF.

This clone has a single count. The rearrangement links TRBV3-1 (or the pseudogene TRBV3-2) to TRBJ2-1; TRBD2 aligns across 7 bases. The V gene's germline CDR1 is LGHDT and CDR2 YNNKEL (reference sequence). CDR3 length equals 16 residues. V was clipped by 0 bases and J by 0 bases; unmatched bases: 2. This chain's CDR3 is CASSQDSGRSYNEQFF. CDR3 nucleotides: TGTGCCAGCAGCCAAGATAGCGGGCGCTCCTACAATGAGCAGTTCTTC.

The rearrangement joins TRBV20-1 to TRBJ2-1; 7 bases match TRBD2. The V segment lost 3 bases and the J segment 3 bases; nucleotides outside the gene matches: 8. CDR1 is DFQATT and CDR2 is SNEGSKA in the germline V gene (reference sequence). The CDR3 runs 15 residues. The CDR3 DNA is TGCAGTGCTAGTGGACGACGGGGGGACTACAATGAGCAGTTCTTC. Translation gives CSASGRRGDYNEQFF.

The V call is TRBV28, the J call TRBJ2-7; D might be TRBD2 (6 bases). The V end lost 8 bases, the J end lost 4 bases, and 18 bases lay between the germline ends. The CDR3 has 14 amino acids. The germline V gene has CDR1 MDHEN and CDR2 SYDVKM. DNA of the CDR3: TGTGCCAGCGTATCCCCAGGGACTGCTTACGAGCAGTACTTC. Translating it yields CASVSPGTAYEQYF.

The chain uses TRBV29-1 and TRBJ1-2; the D is unclear. CDR1 is SQVTM, CDR2 ANQGSEA, per germline. V lost 3 bases, J lost 0 bases, and 5 bases lay in between. This CDR3 region has 12 residues. CDR3 nucleotide sequence: TGCAGCGTTGACAGGACTAACTATGGCTACACCTTC. Amino acid sequence: CSVDRTNYGYTF.

The gene calls are TRBV18 and TRBJ2-2; maybe TRBD2 (6 bases). V was shortened by 2 bases and J by 6 bases, with 13 bases between the two germline ends. The CDR3 is made up of 15 amino acids. Looked up from germline, CDR1 is KGHSH and CDR2 is LQKENI. CDR3 protein: CASSPSVTSAGELFF. The CDR3 DNA reads TGTGCCAGCTCACCATCAGTGACTAGTGCCGGGGAGCTGTTTTTT.

There are a few counts of this clone. The chain recombines TRBV7-9 with TRBJ2-1; maybe TRBD2 (5 bases). Germline values: CDR1 SEHNR, CDR2 FQNEAQ (reference sequence). With 2 bases removed from V and 8 bases from J, the gap between germline ends came to 16 bases. The CDR3 runs 15 residues. The CDR3 nucleotides are TGTGCCAGCAGCTTAAATGCGGGCAGGTCTGATGAGCAGTTCTTC. This gives the protein CASSLNAGRSDEQFF.

The chain carries TRBV12-3 or TRBV12-4 and TRBJ2-1; no definite D call. This CDR3 has 13 residues. With 3 bases removed from V and 5 bases from J, the gap between germline ends came to 8 bases. In DNA form, the CDR3 reads TGTGCCAGCAGTTTTTTTAGTAACAATGAGCAGTTCTTC. Its protein is CASSFFSNNEQFF.

The chain links TRBV18 to TRBJ1-1; D remains unclear. There are 13 residues in the CDR3. V was trimmed by 8 bases and J by 7 bases, leaving 17 bases between them. Germline V gene lookup returns CDR1 KGHSH and CDR2 LQKENI. The CDR3 sequence: CASQTNAGGEAFF. DNA of the CDR3: TGTGCCAGCCAAACCAATGCAGGAGGTGAAGCTTTCTTT.